Listed here are 24 T cell receptor beta chains from one sample, sequenced in a study of T cells in Graves' hyperthyroidism and ophthalmopathy. It was RNA transcripts that yielded the amplified TCR beta CDR3 regions. HTBI primers were used for first-round RT-PCR of the TCR CDR3. In TCRdb, the multiplex PCR reads were re-called with MiXCR into one record per CDR3 protein. The table has about 300,000 distinct CDR3 sequences, approximately 18% seen once. The specimen was blood. These receptor sequences come from a middle-aged man with Graves' ophthalmopathy.

This clonotype was seen ten or more times. V is TRBV11-1 and J is TRBJ2-2; TRBD1 or TRBD2 may be the D gene (5 bases each). Germline CDR1 is SGHAT and CDR2 is FQDESV (reference sequence). The V and J ends lost 1 base and 4 bases respectively, with 7 bases between them. The CDR3 consists of 14 residues. This chain's CDR3 is CASSLGDGTGELFF. CDR3 DNA: TGTGCCAGCAGCTTAGGGGACGGCACCGGGGAGCTGTTTTTT. The entire variable domain, with the rest obtained from reference TRBV11-1 and TRBJ2-2, is as follows: EAEVAQSPRYKITEKSQAVAFWCDPISGHATLYWYRQILGQGPELLVQFQDESVVDDSQLPKDRFSAERLKGVDSTLKIQPAELGDSAMYLCASSLGDGTGELFFGEGSRLTVL.

This clonotype has at least ten counts. This chain uses TRBV3-1 with TRBJ1-5, with TRBD1 identical over 7 bases. V trimming: 3 bases; J trimming: 2 bases; junction bases outside the gene matches: 10. Germline-derived CDR1 and CDR2 are LGHDT and YNNKEL (reference sequence). The CDR3 runs 17 residues. CDR3 loop: CASSQNTGEYGNQPQHF. The DNA of the CDR3 is TGTGCCAGCAGCCAGAACACAGGGGAGTATGGCAATCAGCCCCAGCATTTT. Full variable domain (missing parts from reference TRBV3-1 and TRBJ1-5): DTAVSQTPKYLVTQMGNDKSIKCEQNLGHDTMYWYKQDSKKFLKIMFSYNNKELIINETVPNRFSPKSPDKAHLNLHINSLELGDSAVYFCASSQNTGEYGNQPQHFGDGTRLSIL.

The chain links TRBV28 to TRBJ2-7, with TRBD2 matching over 12 bases. The V gene's germline CDR1 is MDHEN and CDR2 SYDVKM. CDR3 length: 15 residues. J was trimmed by 2 bases and V by 5 bases; bases with no gene match: 4. In DNA, the CDR3 is TGTGCCAGCAGTCCCGCTAGCGGGAGGGCCTACGAGCAGTACTTC. Protein sequence: CASSPASGRAYEQYF.

This clonotype was counted ten times or more. The genes are TRBV7-2 and TRBJ2-7; 10 bases map to TRBD2. V lost 2 bases and J lost 2; bases outside the gene matches: 3. Germline loops: CDR1 SGHTA, CDR2 FQGNSA. The length of the CDR3 is 15 residues. In DNA, the CDR3 is TGTGCCAGCAGCTTATCAACTAGCGGGGCCTACGAGCAGTACTTC. Its translation is CASSLSTSGAYEQYF.

This clonotype occurred many times. The chain recombines TRBV7-9 with TRBJ1-5; D is possibly TRBD1 (5 bases). The CDR3 covers 12 residues. V lost 7 bases and J lost 4, with 8 bases in between. Germline lookup yields CDR1 SEHNR and CDR2 FQNEAQ (reference sequence). CDR3 protein: CASTWGNQPQHF. The CDR3 bases are TGTGCCAGCACTTGGGGGAATCAGCCCCAGCATTTT.

This clonotype was seen at least ten times. The rearrangement links TRBV20-1 to TRBJ2-4; possible D gene TRBD2, 6 bases. This CDR3 contains 15 residues. The V end lost 3 bases, the J end lost 8 bases, and 20 bases lay between the germline ends. Germline CDR1 DFQATT, CDR2 SNEGSKA (reference sequence). Here the CDR3 DNA reads TGCAGTGCTAGTAAAGGTGGGGTGGCGGGATACATTCAGTACTTC. Residues: CSASKGGVAGYIQYF.

The rearrangement links TRBV27 to TRBJ1-6; D is perhaps TRBD1 (5 bases). V shed 3 bases and J shed 5 bases, with 5 bases lying between them. Germline CDR1 is MNHEY and CDR2 is SMNVEV (reference sequence). The CDR3 covers 13 residues. The CDR3 sequence is CASSFRDNSPLHF. As DNA, the CDR3 is TGTGCCAGCAGTTTCAGGGATAATTCACCCCTCCACTTT.

This clonotype turned up a few times. The J gene is TRBJ2-4, the V gene TRBV7-9; the D is unclear. Germline lookup yields CDR1 SEHNR and CDR2 FQNEAQ (reference sequence). The CDR3 has 13 amino acids. V was cut by 8 bases and J by 0 bases, with 8 bases left in between. CDR3 protein: CASGGEAKNIQYF. DNA of the CDR3: TGTGCCAGCGGTGGGGAAGCCAAAAACATTCAGTACTTC.

The chain has TRBV4-2 and TRBJ2-3; 10 nucleotides line up with TRBD2. V trimming: 0 bases; J trimming: 1 base; junction bases outside the gene matches: 4. The CDR3 extends over 17 amino acids. Germline V gene lookup returns CDR1 LGHNA and CDR2 YNFKEQ. The CDR3 sequence: CASSQDTSGTGTDTQYF. CDR3 coding DNA: TGTGCCAGCAGCCAAGATACTAGCGGGACCGGCACAGATACGCAGTATTTT.

This clonotype was observed at least ten times. The rearrangement links TRBV3-1 to TRBJ2-1; 8 bases align to TRBD1. CDR1 and CDR2 (germline): LGHDT, YNNKEL (reference sequence). The CDR3 has 17 amino acids. Trimming removed 5 bases from V and 0 bases from J; junction bases left unmatched: 9. The CDR3 loop reads CASSSSTGTGSYNEQFF. DNA for the CDR3: TGTGCCAGCAGCTCTTCTACCGGGACAGGCTCCTACAATGAGCAGTTCTTC.

This clonotype was recorded many times. This chain links TRBV12-3 or TRBV12-4 with TRBJ2-7, with 8 bases aligning to TRBD1. This CDR3 region has 14 residues. V trimming: 6 bases; J trimming: 2 bases; junction bases outside the gene matches: 6. CDR3 protein: CASSLRTGTYEQYF. The CDR3 DNA reads TGTGCCAGCAGCCTCCGGACAGGGACCTACGAGCAGTACTTC.

This clonotype was detected only a few times. This chain links TRBV2 with TRBJ2-1; 9 positions match TRBD2. CDR3 size: 15 residues. Losses at the gene ends were 2 bases for V and 9 bases for J; bases not matched to a gene: 8. Per the germline V gene, CDR1 is SNHLY and CDR2 is FYNNEI. The CDR3: CASSELAGGPSEQFF. The DNA of the CDR3 is TGTGCCAGCAGTGAACTGGCGGGAGGGCCGAGTGAGCAGTTCTTC.

This clonotype was seen only a few times. J is TRBJ1-2 and V is TRBV5-8; the D gene is possibly TRBD1 (5 bases). Germline V gives CDR1 SGHTS, CDR2 YDEGEE. The V end was cut by 0 bases, the J end by 3 bases, with 9 bases between. This CDR3 has 14 residues. CDR3 loop: CASSLAGADYGYTF. The CDR3 DNA sequence: TGTGCCAGCAGCTTGGCCGGGGCAGACTATGGCTACACCTTC.

A few counts support this clonotype. This chain uses TRBV2 with TRBJ2-1; 8 nucleotides line up with TRBD2. Germline V gene sequence: CDR1 SNHLY, CDR2 FYNNEI. The CDR3 extends over 12 amino acids. The V and J ends lost 11 bases and 5 bases, in that order; junction bases with no gene match: 5. This chain's CDR3 is CAGRGGNNEQFF. The CDR3 bases are TGTGCCGGCCGGGGGGGGAACAATGAGCAGTTCTTC.

This clonotype was seen ten or more times. The chain is built from TRBV10-2 and TRBJ1-1; D gene uncertain. V was pared by 3 bases and J by 0 bases, with 11 bases between. Germline loops: CDR1 WSHSY, CDR2 SAAADI. The CDR3 has 15 residues. CDR3 DNA: TGCGCCAGCAGTGACCAGGCCGGTATGAACACTGAAGCTTTCTTT. It yields the protein CASSDQAGMNTEAFF.

The V call is TRBV5-1, the J call TRBJ2-5, with 8 bases aligning to TRBD1. Germline CDR1 reads SGHRS; CDR2 reads YFSETQ. Losses at the gene ends were 2 bases for V and 1 base for J; bases not matched to a gene: 4. The length of the CDR3 is 15 residues. The CDR3 reads CASSFGQGRQETQYF. CDR3 DNA sequence: TGCGCCAGCAGCTTCGGACAGGGACGCCAAGAGACCCAGTACTTC. Variable domain in full (rest from reference TRBV5-1 and TRBJ2-5): KAGVTQTPRYLIKTRGQQVTLSCSPISGHRSVSWYQQTPGQGLQFLFEYFSETQRNKGNFPGRFSGRQFSNSRSEMNVSTLELGDSALYLCASSFGQGRQETQYFGPGTRLLVL.

This clonotype was detected many times. This chain links TRBV29-1 with TRBJ2-7; perhaps TRBD2 as D (5 bases). Germline V CDR1 and CDR2: SQVTM, ANQGSEA. The CDR3 has 16 amino acids. The V end was cut by 4 bases, the J end by 0 bases, with 19 bases between. For the CDR3, the DNA is TGCAGCGTTGTTGTGGCGGACTCCAGGAGCTCCTACGAGCAGTACTTC. The encoded protein is CSVVVADSRSSYEQYF.

There are many counts of this clonotype. The chain uses TRBV18 and TRBJ1-1; TRBD1 agrees at 8 bases. Germline V CDR1 and CDR2: KGHSH, LQKENI. J lost 1 base, V lost 3 bases, and 4 bases had no gene match. This CDR3 has 15 amino acids. The CDR3 coding sequence is TGTGCCAGCTCACCGAGACAGGGGAAGAACACTGAAGCTTTCTTT. Protein product: CASSPRQGKNTEAFF.

This clonotype was found a few times. The rearrangement links TRBV11-2 to TRBJ1-2; D is unclear. Trimming removed 1 base at V and 5 bases at J, with 8 bases between. This CDR3 region has 13 residues. Germline loops: CDR1 SGHAT, CDR2 FQNNGV. The chain's CDR3 is CASSLGSGYGYTF. For the CDR3, the DNA is TGTGCCAGCAGCTTAGGGTCGGGGTATGGCTACACCTTC.

A few counts support this clonotype. A read error may explain this, as a much larger clone is one base away. The chain's CDR3 is CASPPASRKAYEQYF. CDR3 coding DNA: TGTGCCAGCCCACCAGCAAGTAGGAAGGCCTACGAGCAGTACTTC. The chain joins TRBV18 to TRBJ2-7, with D unresolved. This CDR3 contains 15 residues. Germline CDR1 and CDR2: KGHSH and LQKENI.

This clonotype occurred many times. The V and J genes are TRBV9 and TRBJ2-5; 7 bases align to TRBD2. There are 13 residues in the CDR3. Per the germline V gene, CDR1 is SGDLS and CDR2 is YYNGEE. The V and J ends lost 3 bases and 5 bases, in that order; junction bases with no gene match: 4. For the CDR3, the DNA is TGTGCCAGCAGCGCCGCCGGGAGGGAGACCCAGTACTTC. It encodes CASSAAGRETQYF.

This clonotype was observed many times. The chain recombines TRBV28 with TRBJ1-2, with 7 bases aligning to TRBD1. The germline V gene has CDR1 MDHEN and CDR2 SYDVKM. After removal of 5 bases from V and 6 bases from J, the junction contained 6 bases not matched to a gene. The CDR3 extends over 13 amino acids. CDR3 nucleotides: TGTGCCAGCAGTCCACAGGGGTTTAATGGCTACACCTTC. Translating it yields CASSPQGFNGYTF.

This clonotype was detected many times. The gene calls are TRBV6-6 and TRBJ2-7; the D is unclear. Between the trimmed V and J ends, which lost 2 bases and 7 bases, there was a span of 9 bases. This CDR3 is built from 12 residues. Germline V gene lookup returns CDR1 MNHNY and CDR2 SVGAGI (reference sequence). The chain's CDR3 is CASSYPGREQYF. The DNA for the CDR3 is TGTGCCAGCAGTTACCCCGGGCGAGAGCAGTACTTC.

Ten or more counts support this clonotype. The rearrangement joins TRBV7-9 to TRBJ1-3, with D possibly matching TRBD1 (6 bases). CDR1 and CDR2 (germline): SEHNR, FQNEAQ (reference sequence). The CDR3 spans 16 residues. With 1 base removed from V and 2 bases from J, the gap between germline ends came to 12 bases. The CDR3 DNA reads as TGTGCCAGCAGCTTAGTAGGGGGGGCGCCTGGAAACACCATATATTTT. Translated: CASSLVGGAPGNTIYF.